The 6 T cell receptor beta chains below come from one sample, sequenced in a study of CD8 T cells in ankylosing spondylitis. Each CDR3 protein is one row after TCRdb ran MiXCR on the 5' RACE reads. In the table there are around 300,000 distinct CDR3 sequences, roughly 10% of which are singletons. The sample was blood, either unsorted or a sorted T cell fraction (not recorded which). These receptors were obtained from a female donor with ankylosing spondylitis or in good health (not recorded which).

In DNA form, the CDR3 reads TGTGCCAGCAGACGGGGGGCTTATGAGCAGTTCTTC. Translated: CASRRGAYEQFF. The V call is TRBV12-3 or TRBV12-4, the J call TRBJ2-1, with a tentative D call TRBD2 (7 bases). The CDR3 covers 12 residues. Trimming took off 6 bases at V and 8 bases at J, with 11 bases between the two ends.

The chain recombines TRBV20-1 with TRBJ2-2; TRBD1 matches at 9 bases. Germline CDR1 is DFQATT and CDR2 is SNEGSKA (reference sequence). The CDR3 consists of 17 residues. V lost 6 bases and J lost 3; bases outside the gene matches: 14. CDR3 in DNA: TGCAGTGCCGAAACCGGAAGTTGGACAGGGGACACCGGGGAGCTGTTTTTT. Residues: CSAETGSWTGDTGELFF.

The J gene is TRBJ1-4, the V gene TRBV4-1; D is uncertain. The CDR3 contains 15 residues. V lost 1 base and J lost 11, with 17 bases in between. Germline V gene data show CDR1 as MGHRA and CDR2 as YSYEKL. The CDR3 DNA reads as TGCGCCAGCAGCCAAGTTGGGCCAGCCATTTCCAAACTGTTTTTT. It codes for CASSQVGPAISKLFF.

The chain recombines TRBV5-1 with TRBJ2-3; 14 bases match TRBD2. V dropped 0 bases and J dropped 2; count of bases not matched to a gene: 11. The CDR3 totals 20 residues. Germline CDR1 SGHRS, CDR2 YFSETQ. CDR3 loop: CASSLVPTSGGDPNTDTQYF. The CDR3 nucleotides are TGCGCCAGCAGCTTGGTGCCGACTAGCGGGGGGGATCCGAACACAGATACGCAGTATTTT.

The chain couples TRBV10-2 to TRBJ1-5; the D is unclear. V lost 0 bases and J lost 7, with 4 bases in between. Germline CDR1 reads WSHSY; CDR2 reads SAAADI. The CDR3 runs 12 residues. CDR3 sequence reads: CASSESAQPQHF. CDR3 bases: TGCGCCAGCAGTGAGTCAGCCCAGCCCCAGCATTTT.

The table lists this clonotype with many counts. The chain recombines TRBV6-4 with TRBJ1-1; 7 positions agree with TRBD1. The CDR3 totals 14 residues. V lost 6 bases to trimming and J lost 0 bases; unmatched junction nucleotides: 4. CDR1 is MRHNA, CDR2 SNTAGT, per germline. As DNA, the CDR3 is TGTGCCAGCAGAAGGGACAGATTGAACACTGAAGCTTTCTTT. Translating it yields CASRRDRLNTEAFF.